Below, 14 T cell receptor beta chains from the same sample are listed, as sequenced in a study of shared clonotypes between healthy human individuals. This table comes from immunoSEQ multiplex PCR, and its TCRdb copy is limited to in-frame clones, with some not included. The profile shows over 95,000 clones, approximately 70% of them singletons. The material sequenced was memory CD8+ T cells sorted from blood. The subset denotes: CD45RO+ cells pooled with CCR7-negative TemRA cells. The source of these receptors is a woman aged 30 to 39 in good health.

This chain joins TRBV2 and TRBJ1-3, with D uncertain. The V end was cut by 6 bases, the J end by 2 bases, with 11 bases between. The CDR3 loop spans 14 amino acids. From germline, CDR1 is SNHLY and CDR2 FYNNEI. CDR3 nucleotides: TGTGCCAGCAGCGAAACAGTTACTGGAAACACCATATATTTT. Translation: CASSETVTGNTIYF.

The gene calls are TRBV27 and TRBJ2-3; 8 bases are a match to TRBD2. This CDR3 is built from 16 residues. Unmatched junction bases numbered 11, after V lost 7 bases and J lost 2 bases. Germline values: CDR1 MNHEY, CDR2 SMNVEV (reference sequence). CDR3: CASTSKSGRYTDTQYF. CDR3 bases: TGTGCCAGCACCTCCAAAAGCGGGAGATACACAGATACGCAGTATTTT.

This clone was detected once. The chain carries TRBV4-1 and TRBJ1-5, with TRBD1 as a possible D gene (6 bases). Germline CDR1 is MGHRA and CDR2 is YSYEKL. The V gene lost 1 base and the J gene lost 7 bases, with 14 bases spanning the gap. The CDR3 covers 15 residues. The CDR3 region has the DNA TGCGCCAGCAGCCAAGTTCTTCCAGGGGCACAGCCCCAGCATTTT. It is translated as CASSQVLPGAQPQHF.

The chain uses TRBV4-1 and TRBJ2-1; D is unresolved. In germline, CDR1 is MGHRA, CDR2 YSYEKL. The CDR3 sequence is 16 residues long. V lost 4 bases and J lost 1, with 14 bases in between. The CDR3 DNA sequence: TGCGCCAGCAGCCCACGCGGCCCCGGATCCTACAATGAGCAGTTCTTC. Translation gives CASSPRGPGSYNEQFF.

This clone was detected once. Other DNA sequences in this sample translate to the same CDR3. The chain has TRBV9 and TRBJ1-1, with D tentatively TRBD1 (5 bases). This CDR3 is 14 amino acids long. Trimming stripped 0 bases from V and 5 bases from J, with 11 bases between. Germline CDR1 reads SGDLS; CDR2 reads YYNGEE. The CDR3 coding sequence is TGTGCCAGCAGCGTAGCCGGGGGTTCGACTGAAGCTTTCTTT. Its translation: CASSVAGGSTEAFF.

J is TRBJ2-1 and V is TRBV5-1, with D perhaps given as TRBD1 or TRBD2 (5 bases each). Germline V CDR1 and CDR2: SGHRS, YFSETQ. This CDR3 has 15 residues. Trimming cost V 7 bases and J 0 bases, with 14 bases left between them. The CDR3 nucleotides are TGCGCCAGCGGGGCGGGTGGGGGCTCCTACAATGAGCAGTTCTTC. It yields the protein CASGAGGGSYNEQFF.

The chain links TRBV11-2 to TRBJ2-7; 8 nucleotides line up with TRBD1. The CDR3 has 15 residues. After removal of 5 bases from V and 3 bases from J, the junction contained 9 bases not matched to a gene. Germline V lookup: CDR1 SGHAT, CDR2 FQNNGV. The CDR3 region is CASSLNGDRLYEQYF. The CDR3 nucleotides are TGTGCCAGCAGCCTTAACGGGGACAGGCTCTACGAGCAGTACTTC.

This chain connects TRBV28 to TRBJ2-5, with no clear D. CDR1 and CDR2 from the germline V gene are MDHEN and SYDVKM. V lost 4 bases to trimming and J lost 0 bases, with 9 bases between them. This CDR3 is 14 amino acids long. The CDR3 here is CASSSLAYQETQYF. In nucleotides, the CDR3 is TGTGCCAGCAGTTCCCTCGCATACCAAGAGACCCAGTACTTC. The full variable domain, rest sourced from reference TRBV28 and TRBJ2-5, is DVKVTQSSRYLVKRTGEKVFLECVQDMDHENMFWYRQDPGLGLRLIYFSYDVKMKEKGDIPEGYSVSREKKERFSLILESASTNQTSMYLCASSSLAYQETQYFGPGTRLLVL.

A note on this clone: The junction differs from germline at one of its ends, possibly a read error. V is TRBV5-4 and J is TRBJ1-2, with D possibly matching TRBD1 (5 bases). Germline-derived CDR1 and CDR2 are SGHNT and YYREEE (reference sequence). This CDR3 spans 16 amino acids. CDR3 sequence: CASKGSQRDGNYGYTF. The CDR3 DNA is TGCGCCAGCAAGGGATCTCAGAGGGACGGGAACTATGGCTACACCTTC.

This clone was counted at least ten times. The chain combines TRBV9 with TRBJ1-2, with no clear D. V was shortened by 0 bases and J by 1 base, with 4 bases between the two germline ends. The CDR3 runs to 13 residues. Per the germline V gene, CDR1 is SGDLS and CDR2 is YYNGEE. The CDR3 DNA sequence: TGTGCCAGCAGCGTAGATAATAACTATGGCTACACCTTC. Its translation is CASSVDNNYGYTF.

This chain joins TRBV7-9 and TRBJ2-1, with a tentative D call TRBD2 (7 bases). The CDR3 sequence is 19 residues long. Germline V CDR1 and CDR2: SEHNR, FQNEAQ (reference sequence). V lost 2 bases, J lost 6 bases, and 26 bases lay in between. The CDR3 sequence is CASSLNRGGRLAAFNEQFF. As DNA, the CDR3 is TGTGCCAGCAGCTTAAATCGCGGGGGCCGGCTAGCGGCCTTCAATGAGCAGTTCTTC.

This clone was seen more than once but under ten times. The rearrangement links TRBV5-1 to TRBJ1-1; D is uncertain. Between the trimmed V and J ends, which lost 0 bases and 7 bases, there was a span of 10 bases. This CDR3 has 13 amino acids. Germline CDR1 and CDR2: SGHRS and YFSETQ. The DNA of the CDR3 is TGCGCCAGCAGCTTGGATGCAGCCATTGAAGCTTTCTTT. Protein product: CASSLDAAIEAFF.

J is TRBJ1-1 and V is TRBV11-2; possible D gene TRBD1, 5 bases. This CDR3 contains 15 residues. Deletions cut 3 bases from V and 1 base from J, with 12 bases between. The germline V gene has CDR1 SGHAT and CDR2 FQNNGV. CDR3 protein: CASSFRVEGNTEAFF. In DNA, the CDR3 is TGTGCCAGCAGCTTCAGGGTGGAGGGGAACACTGAAGCTTTCTTT.

The chain combines TRBV14 with TRBJ2-7; no clear D gene. The V end lost 1 base, the J end lost 6 bases, and 16 bases lay between the germline ends. Per germline, CDR1 SGHDN and CDR2 FVKESK. The CDR3 is 15 amino acids. The CDR3 here is CASSQVPVILGEQYF. Written as DNA, the CDR3 is TGTGCCAGCAGCCAAGTTCCAGTAATCCTGGGCGAGCAGTACTTC.